The clone carrying this TCR beta chain was seen many times. The sample belongs to a study of patients and donors after allogeneic stem cell transplantation. Trimming at V came to 7 bases and at J to 6 bases, leaving 7 bases not matched to a gene. Germline loops: CDR1 SEHNR, CDR2 FQNEAQ (reference sequence). There are 14 residues in the CDR3. TCRdb used MiXCR to reprocess the RT-PCR reads, holding one entry per CDR3 protein. In the table there are over 30,000 distinct CDR3 sequences, around 35% of which are singletons. The sample was blood, either unsorted or a sorted T cell fraction (not recorded which). The V call is TRBV7-9, the J call TRBJ1-2; 11 bases match TRBD1. The sequence was collected from a human donor who was either an allogeneic HSCT recipient or a stem cell or donor lymphocyte infusion donor (not recorded which). It is not recorded whose cells these are; they may come from a transplant donor. The CDR3 spells CASKPGQGVDGYTF. For the CDR3, the DNA is TGTGCCAGCAAGCCGGGACAGGGGGTGGATGGCTACACCTTC.